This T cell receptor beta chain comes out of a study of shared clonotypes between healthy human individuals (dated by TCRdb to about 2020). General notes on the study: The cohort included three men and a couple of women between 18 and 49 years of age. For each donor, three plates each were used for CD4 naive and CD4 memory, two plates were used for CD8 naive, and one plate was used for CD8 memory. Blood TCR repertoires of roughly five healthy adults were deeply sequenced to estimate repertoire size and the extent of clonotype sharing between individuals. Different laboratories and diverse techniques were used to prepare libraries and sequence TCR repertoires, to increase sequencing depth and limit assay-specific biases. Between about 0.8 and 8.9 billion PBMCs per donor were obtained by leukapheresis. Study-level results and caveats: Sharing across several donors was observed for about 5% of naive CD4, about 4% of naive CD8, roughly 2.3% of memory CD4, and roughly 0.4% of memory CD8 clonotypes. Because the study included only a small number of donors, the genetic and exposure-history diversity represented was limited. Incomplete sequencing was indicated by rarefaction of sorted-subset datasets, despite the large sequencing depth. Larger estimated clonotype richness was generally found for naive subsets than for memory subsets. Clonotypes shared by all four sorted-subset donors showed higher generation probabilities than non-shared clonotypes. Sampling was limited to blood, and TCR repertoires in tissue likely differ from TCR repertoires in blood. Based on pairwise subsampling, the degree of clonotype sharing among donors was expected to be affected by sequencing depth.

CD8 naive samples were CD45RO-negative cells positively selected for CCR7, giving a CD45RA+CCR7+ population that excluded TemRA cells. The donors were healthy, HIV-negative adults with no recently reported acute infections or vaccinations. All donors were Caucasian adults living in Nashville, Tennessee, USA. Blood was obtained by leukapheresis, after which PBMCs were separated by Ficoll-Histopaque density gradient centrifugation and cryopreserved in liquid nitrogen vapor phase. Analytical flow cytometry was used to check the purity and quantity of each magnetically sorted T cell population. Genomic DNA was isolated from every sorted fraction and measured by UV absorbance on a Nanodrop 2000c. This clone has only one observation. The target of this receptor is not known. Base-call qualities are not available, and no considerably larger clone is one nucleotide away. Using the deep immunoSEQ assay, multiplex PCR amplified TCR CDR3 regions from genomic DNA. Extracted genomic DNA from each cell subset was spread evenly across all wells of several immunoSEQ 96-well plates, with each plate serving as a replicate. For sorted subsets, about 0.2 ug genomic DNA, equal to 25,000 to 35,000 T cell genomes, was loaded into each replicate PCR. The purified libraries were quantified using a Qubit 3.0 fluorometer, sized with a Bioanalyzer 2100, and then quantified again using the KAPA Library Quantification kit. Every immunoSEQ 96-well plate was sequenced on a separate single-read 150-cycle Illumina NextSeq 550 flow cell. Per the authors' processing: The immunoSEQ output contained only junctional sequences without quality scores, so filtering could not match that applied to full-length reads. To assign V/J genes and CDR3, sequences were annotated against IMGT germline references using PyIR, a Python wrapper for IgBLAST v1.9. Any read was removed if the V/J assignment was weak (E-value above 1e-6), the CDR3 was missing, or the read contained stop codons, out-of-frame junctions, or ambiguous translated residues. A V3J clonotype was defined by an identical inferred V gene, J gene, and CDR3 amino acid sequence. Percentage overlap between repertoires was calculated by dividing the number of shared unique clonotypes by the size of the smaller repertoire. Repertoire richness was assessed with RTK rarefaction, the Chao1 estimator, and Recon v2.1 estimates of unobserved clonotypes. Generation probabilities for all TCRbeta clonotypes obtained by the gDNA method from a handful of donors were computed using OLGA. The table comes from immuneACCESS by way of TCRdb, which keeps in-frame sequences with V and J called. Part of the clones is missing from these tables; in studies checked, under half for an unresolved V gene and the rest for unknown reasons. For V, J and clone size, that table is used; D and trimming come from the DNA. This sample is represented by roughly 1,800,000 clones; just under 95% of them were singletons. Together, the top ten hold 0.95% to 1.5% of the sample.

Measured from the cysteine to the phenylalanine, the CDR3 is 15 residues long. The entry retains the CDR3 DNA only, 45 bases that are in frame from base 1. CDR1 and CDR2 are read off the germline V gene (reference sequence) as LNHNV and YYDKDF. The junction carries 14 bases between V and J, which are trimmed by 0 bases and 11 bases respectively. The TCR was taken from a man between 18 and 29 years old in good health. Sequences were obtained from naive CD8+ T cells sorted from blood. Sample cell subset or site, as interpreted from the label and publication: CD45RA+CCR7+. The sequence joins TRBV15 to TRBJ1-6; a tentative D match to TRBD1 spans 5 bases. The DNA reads TGTGCCACCAGCAGAGATCGGGGGTCCGGGACACCCCTCCACTTT. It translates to CATSRDRGSGTPLHF.